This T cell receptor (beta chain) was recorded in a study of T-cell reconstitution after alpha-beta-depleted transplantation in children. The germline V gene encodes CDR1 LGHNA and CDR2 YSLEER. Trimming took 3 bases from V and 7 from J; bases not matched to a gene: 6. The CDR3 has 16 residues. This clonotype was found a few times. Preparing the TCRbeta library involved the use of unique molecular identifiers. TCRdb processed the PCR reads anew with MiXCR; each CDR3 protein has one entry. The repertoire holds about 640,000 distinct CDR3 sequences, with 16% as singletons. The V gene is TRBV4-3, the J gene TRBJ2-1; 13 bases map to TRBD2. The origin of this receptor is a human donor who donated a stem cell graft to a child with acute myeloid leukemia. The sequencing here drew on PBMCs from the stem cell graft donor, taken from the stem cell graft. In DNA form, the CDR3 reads TGCGCCAGCAGCCAGTTACTAGCGGGGGGGCGGAATGAGCAGTTCTTC. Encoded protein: CASSQLLAGGRNEQFF.